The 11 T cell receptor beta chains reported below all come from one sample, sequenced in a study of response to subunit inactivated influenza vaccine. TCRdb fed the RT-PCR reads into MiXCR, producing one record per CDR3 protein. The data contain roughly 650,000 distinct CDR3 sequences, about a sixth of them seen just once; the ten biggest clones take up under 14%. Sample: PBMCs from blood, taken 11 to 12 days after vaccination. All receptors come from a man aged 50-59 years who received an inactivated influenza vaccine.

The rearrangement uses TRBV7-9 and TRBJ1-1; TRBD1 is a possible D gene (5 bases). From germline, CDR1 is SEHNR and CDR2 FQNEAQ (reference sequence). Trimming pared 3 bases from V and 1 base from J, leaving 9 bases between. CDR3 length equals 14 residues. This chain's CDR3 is CASSFRDTNTEAFF. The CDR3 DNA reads TGTGCCAGCAGCTTCAGGGATACGAACACTGAAGCTTTCTTT.

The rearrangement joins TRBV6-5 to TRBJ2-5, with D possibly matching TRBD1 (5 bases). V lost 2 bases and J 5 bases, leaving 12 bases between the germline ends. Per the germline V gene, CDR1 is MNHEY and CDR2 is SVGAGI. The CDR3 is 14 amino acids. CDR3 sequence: CASSYPMGPETQYF. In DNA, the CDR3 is TGTGCCAGCAGTTACCCAATGGGGCCGGAGACCCAGTACTTC.

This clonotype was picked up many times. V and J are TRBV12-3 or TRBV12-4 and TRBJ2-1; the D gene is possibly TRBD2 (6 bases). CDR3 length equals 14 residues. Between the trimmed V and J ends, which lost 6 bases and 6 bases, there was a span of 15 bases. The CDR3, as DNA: TGTGCCAGCAGCCCGGGACTGGGGGGCAATGAGCAGTTCTTC. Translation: CASSPGLGGNEQFF.

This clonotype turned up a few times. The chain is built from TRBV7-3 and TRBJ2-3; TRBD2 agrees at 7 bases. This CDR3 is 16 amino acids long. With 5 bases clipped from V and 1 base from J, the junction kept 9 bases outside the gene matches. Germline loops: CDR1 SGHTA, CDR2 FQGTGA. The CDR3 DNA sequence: TGTGCCAGCAGCCCCTCTAGCGGATTTGGCACAGATACGCAGTATTTT. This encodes CASSPSSGFGTDTQYF.

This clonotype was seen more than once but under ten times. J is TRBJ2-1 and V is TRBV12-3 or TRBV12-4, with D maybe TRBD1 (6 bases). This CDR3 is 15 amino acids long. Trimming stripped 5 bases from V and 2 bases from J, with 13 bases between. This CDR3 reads CASSDGQGTYNEQFF. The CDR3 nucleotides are TGTGCCAGCAGTGACGGGCAGGGGACCTACAATGAGCAGTTCTTC.

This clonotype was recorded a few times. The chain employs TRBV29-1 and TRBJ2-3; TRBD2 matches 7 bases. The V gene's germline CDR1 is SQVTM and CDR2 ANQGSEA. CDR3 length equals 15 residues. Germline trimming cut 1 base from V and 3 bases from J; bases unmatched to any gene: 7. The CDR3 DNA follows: TGCAGCGTTGAAGGCGATGGCGGGAGAACAGATACGCAGTATTTT. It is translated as CSVEGDGGRTDTQYF.

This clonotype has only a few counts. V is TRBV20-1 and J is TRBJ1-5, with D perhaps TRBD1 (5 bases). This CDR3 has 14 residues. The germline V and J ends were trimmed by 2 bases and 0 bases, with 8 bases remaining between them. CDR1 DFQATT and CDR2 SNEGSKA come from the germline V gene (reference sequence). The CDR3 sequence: CSARKGPSNQPQHF. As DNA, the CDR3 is TGCAGTGCTAGAAAGGGGCCTAGCAATCAGCCCCAGCATTTT.

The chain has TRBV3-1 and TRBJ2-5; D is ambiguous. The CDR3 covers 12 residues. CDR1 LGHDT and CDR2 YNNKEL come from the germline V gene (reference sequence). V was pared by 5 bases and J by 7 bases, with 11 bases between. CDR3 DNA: TGTGCCAGCAGCTACTCCGATGTGACCCAGTACTTC. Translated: CASSYSDVTQYF.

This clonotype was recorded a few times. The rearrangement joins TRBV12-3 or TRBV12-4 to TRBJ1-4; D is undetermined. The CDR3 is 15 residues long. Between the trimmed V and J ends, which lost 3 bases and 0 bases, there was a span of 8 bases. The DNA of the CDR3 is TGTGCCAGCAGTTTTAGGTTGGCAACTAATGAAAAACTGTTTTTT. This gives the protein CASSFRLATNEKLFF.

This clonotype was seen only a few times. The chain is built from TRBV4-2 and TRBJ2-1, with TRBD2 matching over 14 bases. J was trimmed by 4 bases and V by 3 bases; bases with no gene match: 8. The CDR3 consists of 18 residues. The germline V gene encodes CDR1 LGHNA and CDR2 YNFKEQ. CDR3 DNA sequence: TGTGCCAGCAGCCATCCGGGACTAGCGGGGGCCGGGTACAATGAGCAGTTCTTC. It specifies CASSHPGLAGAGYNEQFF.

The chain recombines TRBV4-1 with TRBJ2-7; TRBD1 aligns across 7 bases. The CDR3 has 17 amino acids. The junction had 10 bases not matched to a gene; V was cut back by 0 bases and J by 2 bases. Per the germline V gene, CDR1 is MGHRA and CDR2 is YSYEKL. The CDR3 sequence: CASSQELGTAPAYEQYF. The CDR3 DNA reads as TGCGCCAGCAGCCAAGAATTGGGGACAGCACCCGCCTACGAGCAGTACTTC.